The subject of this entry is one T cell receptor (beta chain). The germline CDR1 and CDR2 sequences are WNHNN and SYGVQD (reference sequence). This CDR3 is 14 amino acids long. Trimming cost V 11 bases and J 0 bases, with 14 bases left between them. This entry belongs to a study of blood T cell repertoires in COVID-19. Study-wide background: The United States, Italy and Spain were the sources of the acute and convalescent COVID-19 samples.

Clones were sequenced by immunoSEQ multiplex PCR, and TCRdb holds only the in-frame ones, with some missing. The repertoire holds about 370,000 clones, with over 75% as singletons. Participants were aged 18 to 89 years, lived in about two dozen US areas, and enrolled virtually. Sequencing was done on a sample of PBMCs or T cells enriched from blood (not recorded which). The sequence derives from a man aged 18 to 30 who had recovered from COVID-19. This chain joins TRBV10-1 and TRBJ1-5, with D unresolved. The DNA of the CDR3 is TGCGCCGCACTGGCGGGGTATAGCAATCAGCCCCAGCATTTT. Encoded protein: CAALAGYSNQPQHF.